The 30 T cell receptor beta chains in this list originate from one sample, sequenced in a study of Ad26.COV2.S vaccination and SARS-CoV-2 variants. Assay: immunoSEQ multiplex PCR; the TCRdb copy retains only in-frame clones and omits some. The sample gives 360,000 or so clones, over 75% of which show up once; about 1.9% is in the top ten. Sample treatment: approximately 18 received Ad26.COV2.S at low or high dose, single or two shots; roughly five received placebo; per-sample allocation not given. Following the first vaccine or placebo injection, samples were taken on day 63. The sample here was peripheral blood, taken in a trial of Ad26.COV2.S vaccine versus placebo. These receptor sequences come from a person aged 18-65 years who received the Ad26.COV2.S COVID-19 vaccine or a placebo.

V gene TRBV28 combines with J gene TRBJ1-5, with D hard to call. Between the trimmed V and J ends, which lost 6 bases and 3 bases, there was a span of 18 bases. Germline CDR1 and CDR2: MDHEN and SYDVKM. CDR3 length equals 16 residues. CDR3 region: CASSPEQGFINQPQHF. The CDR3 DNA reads TGTGCCAGCAGCCCCGAACAAGGTTTTATCAATCAGCCCCAGCATTTT. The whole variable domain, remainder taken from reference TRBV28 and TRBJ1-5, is DVKVTQSSRYLVKRTGEKVFLECVQDMDHENMFWYRQDPGLGLRLIYFSYDVKMKEKGDIPEGYSVSREKKERFSLILESASTNQTSMYLCASSPEQGFINQPQHFGDGTRLSIL.

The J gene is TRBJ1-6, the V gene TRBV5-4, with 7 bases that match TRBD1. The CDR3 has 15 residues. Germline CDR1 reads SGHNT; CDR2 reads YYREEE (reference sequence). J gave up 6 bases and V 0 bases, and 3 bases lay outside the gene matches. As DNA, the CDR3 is TGTGCCAGCAGCTTGGGGGGGACAGTTAATTCACCCCTCCACTTT. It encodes CASSLGGTVNSPLHF.

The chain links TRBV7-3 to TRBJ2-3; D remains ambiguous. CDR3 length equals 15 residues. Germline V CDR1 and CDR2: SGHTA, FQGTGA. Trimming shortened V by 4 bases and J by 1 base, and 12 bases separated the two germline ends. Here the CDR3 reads CASSSPGGRTDTQYF. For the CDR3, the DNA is TGTGCCAGCAGCTCCCCCGGTGGGCGCACAGATACGCAGTATTTT.

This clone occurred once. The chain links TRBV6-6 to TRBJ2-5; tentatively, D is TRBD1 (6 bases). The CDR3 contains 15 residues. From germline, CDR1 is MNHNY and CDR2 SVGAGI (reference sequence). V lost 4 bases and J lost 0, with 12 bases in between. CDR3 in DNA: TGTGCCAGCAGTTCCGGGACAAAGTACCAAGAGACCCAGTACTTC. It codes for CASSSGTKYQETQYF.

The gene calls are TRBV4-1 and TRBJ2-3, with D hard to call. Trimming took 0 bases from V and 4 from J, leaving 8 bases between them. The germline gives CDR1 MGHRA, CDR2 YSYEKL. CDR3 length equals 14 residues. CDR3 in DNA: TGCGCCAGCAGCCAAGATCGGGCGTCAGATACGCAGTATTTT. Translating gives CASSQDRASDTQYF.

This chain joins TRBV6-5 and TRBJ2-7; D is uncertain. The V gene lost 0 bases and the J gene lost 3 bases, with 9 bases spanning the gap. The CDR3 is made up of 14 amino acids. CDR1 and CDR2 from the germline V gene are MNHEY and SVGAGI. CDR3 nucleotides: TGTGCCAGCAGTTACTCGCCCTCTAGCTACGAGCAGTACTTC. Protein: CASSYSPSSYEQYF.

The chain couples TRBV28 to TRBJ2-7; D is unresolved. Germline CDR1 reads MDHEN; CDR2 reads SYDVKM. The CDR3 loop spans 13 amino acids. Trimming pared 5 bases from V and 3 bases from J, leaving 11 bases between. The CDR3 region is CASSGSDLYEQYF. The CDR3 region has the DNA TGTGCCAGCAGTGGGTCCGATCTCTACGAGCAGTACTTC.

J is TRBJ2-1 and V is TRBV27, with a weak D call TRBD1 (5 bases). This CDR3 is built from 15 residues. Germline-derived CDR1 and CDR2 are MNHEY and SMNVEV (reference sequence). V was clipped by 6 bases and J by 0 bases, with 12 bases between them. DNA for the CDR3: TGTGCCAGCAGCCTGACAGCTAGCTCCTACAATGAGCAGTTCTTC. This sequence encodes CASSLTASSYNEQFF.

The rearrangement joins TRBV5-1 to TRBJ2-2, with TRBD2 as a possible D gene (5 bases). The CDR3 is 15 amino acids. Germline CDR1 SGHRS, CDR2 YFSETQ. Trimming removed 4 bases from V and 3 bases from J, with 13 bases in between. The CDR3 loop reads CASSPRVGDTGELFF. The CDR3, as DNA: TGCGCCAGCAGCCCCCGGGTGGGAGACACCGGGGAGCTGTTTTTT.

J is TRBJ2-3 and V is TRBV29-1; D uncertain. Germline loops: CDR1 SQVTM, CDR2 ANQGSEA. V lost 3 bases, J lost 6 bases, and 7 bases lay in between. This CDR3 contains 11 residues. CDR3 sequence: CSVDLEDTQYF. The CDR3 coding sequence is TGCAGCGTTGATCTGGAGGATACGCAGTATTTT.

The CDR3 reads CSASAPGFGDETGELFF. CDR3 coding DNA: TGCAGTGCTAGTGCCCCAGGGTTCGGAGATGAAACCGGGGAGCTGTTTTTT. The chain couples TRBV20-1 to TRBJ2-2; TRBD1 might be the D (5 bases). Trimming pared 3 bases from V and 5 bases from J, leaving 22 bases between. CDR1 is DFQATT, CDR2 SNEGSKA, per germline (reference sequence). The CDR3 runs to 17 residues.

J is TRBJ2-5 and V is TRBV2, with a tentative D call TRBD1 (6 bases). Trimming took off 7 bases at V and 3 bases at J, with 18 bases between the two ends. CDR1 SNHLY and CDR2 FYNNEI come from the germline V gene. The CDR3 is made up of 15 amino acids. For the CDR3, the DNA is TGTGCCAGCAATCCCGTGGGGGCAGGGGAAGAGACCCAGTACTTC. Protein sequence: CASNPVGAGEETQYF.

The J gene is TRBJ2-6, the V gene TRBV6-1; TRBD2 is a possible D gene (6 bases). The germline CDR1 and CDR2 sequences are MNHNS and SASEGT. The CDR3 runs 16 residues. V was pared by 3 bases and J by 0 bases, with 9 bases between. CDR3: CASSEQGGSGANVLTF. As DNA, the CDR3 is TGTGCCAGCAGTGAGCAGGGAGGCTCTGGGGCCAACGTCCTGACTTTC.

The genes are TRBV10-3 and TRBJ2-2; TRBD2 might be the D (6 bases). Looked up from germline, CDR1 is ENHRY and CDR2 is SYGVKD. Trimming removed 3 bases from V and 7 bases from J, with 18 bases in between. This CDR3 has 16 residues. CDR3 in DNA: TGTGCCATCAGTGAATATTTGGGGGGTGTCGGCGGGGAGCTGTTTTTT. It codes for CAISEYLGGVGGELFF.

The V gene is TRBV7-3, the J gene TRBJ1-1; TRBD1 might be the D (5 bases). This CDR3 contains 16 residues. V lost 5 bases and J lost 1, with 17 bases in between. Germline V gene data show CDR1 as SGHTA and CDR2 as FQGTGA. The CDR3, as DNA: TGTGCCAGCAGCCAATCTGGAGGGGCAGGGAACACTGAAGCTTTCTTT. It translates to CASSQSGGAGNTEAFF.

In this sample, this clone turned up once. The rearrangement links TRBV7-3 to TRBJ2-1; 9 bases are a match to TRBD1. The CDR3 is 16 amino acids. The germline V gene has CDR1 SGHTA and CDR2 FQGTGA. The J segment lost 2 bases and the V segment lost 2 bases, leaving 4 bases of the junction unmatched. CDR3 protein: CASSLVTGGPYNEQFF. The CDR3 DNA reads TGTGCCAGCAGCTTAGTGACAGGGGGTCCCTACAATGAGCAGTTCTTC.

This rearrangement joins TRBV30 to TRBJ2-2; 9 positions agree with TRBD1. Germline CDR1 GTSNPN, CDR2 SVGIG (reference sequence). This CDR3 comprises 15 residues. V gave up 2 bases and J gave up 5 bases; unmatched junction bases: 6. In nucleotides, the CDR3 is TGTGCCTGGAGTCGAGACAGGGGGGGAACCGGGGAGCTGTTTTTT. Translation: CAWSRDRGGTGELFF.

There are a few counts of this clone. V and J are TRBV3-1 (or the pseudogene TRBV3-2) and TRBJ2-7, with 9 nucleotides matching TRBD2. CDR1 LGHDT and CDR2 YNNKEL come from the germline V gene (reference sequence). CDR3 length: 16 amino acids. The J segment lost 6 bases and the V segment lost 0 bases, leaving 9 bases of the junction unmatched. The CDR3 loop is CASSQDLAGGSREQYF. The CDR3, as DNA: TGTGCCAGCAGCCAAGACCTGGCGGGAGGGTCGCGCGAGCAGTACTTC.

CDR3 DNA: TGTGCCAGTAAAGGGGGCGCGGATGGCTACACCTTC. The encoded protein is CASKGGADGYTF. The chain uses TRBV19 and TRBJ1-2, with 7 nucleotides matching TRBD1. The CDR3 consists of 12 residues. Germline V gives CDR1 LNHDA, CDR2 SQIVND (reference sequence). V shed 7 bases, J shed 6 bases, and the junction held 5 bases outside the gene matches.

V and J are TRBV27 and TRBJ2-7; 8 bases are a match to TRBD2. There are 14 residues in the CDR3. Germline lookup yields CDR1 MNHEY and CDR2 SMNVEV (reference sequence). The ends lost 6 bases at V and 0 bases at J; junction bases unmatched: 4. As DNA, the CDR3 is TGTGCCAGCAGGCGACTAGCGCTCTCCTACGAGCAGTACTTC. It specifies CASRRLALSYEQYF.

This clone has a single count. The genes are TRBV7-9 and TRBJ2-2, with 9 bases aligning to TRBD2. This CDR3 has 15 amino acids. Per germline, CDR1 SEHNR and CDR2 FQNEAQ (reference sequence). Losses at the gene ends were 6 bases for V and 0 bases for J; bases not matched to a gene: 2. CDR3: CASRRLAANTGELFF. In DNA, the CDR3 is TGTGCCAGCAGACGACTAGCGGCGAACACCGGGGAGCTGTTTTTT.

The CDR3 loop reads CASSLTGSTEAFF. CDR3 DNA: TGTGCCAGCTCCCTGACCGGGTCCACTGAAGCTTTCTTT. V usage is TRBV28 and J usage is TRBJ1-1, with D hard to call. This CDR3 spans 13 amino acids. Germline values: CDR1 MDHEN, CDR2 SYDVKM. The germline V and J ends were trimmed by 8 bases and 4 bases, with 14 bases remaining between them.

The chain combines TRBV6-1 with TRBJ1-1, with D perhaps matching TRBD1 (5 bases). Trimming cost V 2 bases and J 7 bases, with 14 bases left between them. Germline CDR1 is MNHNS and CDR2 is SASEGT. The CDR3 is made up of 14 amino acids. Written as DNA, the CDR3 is TGTGCCAGCAGTGAACGGGGGACTGGGTTTGAAGCTTTCTTT. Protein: CASSERGTGFEAFF.

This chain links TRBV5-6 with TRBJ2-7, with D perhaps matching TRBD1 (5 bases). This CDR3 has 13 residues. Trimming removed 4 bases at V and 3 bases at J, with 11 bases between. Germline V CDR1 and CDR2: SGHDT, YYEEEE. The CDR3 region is CASSRAGIYEQYF. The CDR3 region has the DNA TGTGCCAGCAGCAGGGCAGGGATCTACGAGCAGTACTTC.

DNA of the CDR3: TGCGCCAGCAGCTTCGGGGACAGGAACACTGAAGCTTTCTTT. Protein sequence: CASSFGDRNTEAFF. J is TRBJ1-1 and V is TRBV5-1, with TRBD1 matching 7 bases. Per germline, CDR1 SGHRS and CDR2 YFSETQ. The CDR3 length is 14 residues. V gave up 2 bases and J gave up 1 base; unmatched junction bases: 2.

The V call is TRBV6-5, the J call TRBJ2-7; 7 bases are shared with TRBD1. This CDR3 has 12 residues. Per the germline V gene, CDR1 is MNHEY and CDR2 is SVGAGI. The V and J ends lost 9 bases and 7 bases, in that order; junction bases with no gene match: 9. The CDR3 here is CASGRDSREQYF. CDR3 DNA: TGTGCCAGTGGAAGGGACAGCCGGGAGCAGTACTTC.

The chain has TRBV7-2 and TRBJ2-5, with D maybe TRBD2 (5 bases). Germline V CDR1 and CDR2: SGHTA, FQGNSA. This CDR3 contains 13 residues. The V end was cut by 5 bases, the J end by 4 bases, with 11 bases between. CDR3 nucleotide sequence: TGTGCCAGCAGCCCCCCCAGCGGAGAGACCCAGTACTTC. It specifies CASSPPSGETQYF.

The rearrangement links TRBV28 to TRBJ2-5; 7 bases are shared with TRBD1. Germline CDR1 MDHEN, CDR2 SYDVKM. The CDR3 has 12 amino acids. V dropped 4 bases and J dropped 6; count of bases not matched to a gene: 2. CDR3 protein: CASSYRGKTQYF. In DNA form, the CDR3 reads TGTGCCAGCAGTTACAGGGGTAAGACCCAGTACTTC.

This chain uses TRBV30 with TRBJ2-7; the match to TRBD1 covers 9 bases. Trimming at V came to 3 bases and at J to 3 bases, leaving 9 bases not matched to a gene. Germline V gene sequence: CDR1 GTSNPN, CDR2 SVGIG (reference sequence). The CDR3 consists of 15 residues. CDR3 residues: CAWSRTGTGNYEQYF. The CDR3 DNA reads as TGTGCCTGGAGCCGCACCGGGACAGGGAACTACGAGCAGTACTTC.

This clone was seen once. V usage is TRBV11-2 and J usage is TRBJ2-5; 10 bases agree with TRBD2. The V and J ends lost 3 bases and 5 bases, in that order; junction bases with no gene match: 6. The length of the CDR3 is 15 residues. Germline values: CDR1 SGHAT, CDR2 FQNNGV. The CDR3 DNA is TGTGCCAGCAGCTTCGGACTAGCGGTGAGGGAGACCCAGTACTTC. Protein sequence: CASSFGLAVRETQYF.